Each of the 7 T cell receptor beta chains below was sequenced from the same sample in a study of blood T cell repertoires in COVID-19. Assay used: immunoSEQ multiplex PCR; TCRdb lists only in-frame clones, some missing. The data contain over 300,000 clones, roughly 90% of them seen just once; the ten biggest clones take up roughly 6.5%. The sequencing sample was made of peripheral blood. The origin of the receptors is a man younger than 35 who had recovered from COVID-19.

This sequence joins TRBV19 and TRBJ1-2, with D possibly matching TRBD1 (6 bases). The germline CDR1 and CDR2 sequences are LNHDA and SQIVND (reference sequence). The V and J ends lost 6 bases and 5 bases respectively, with 13 bases between them. The CDR3 covers 13 residues. The CDR3 reads CASSRDTGYGYTF. For the CDR3, the DNA is TGTGCCAGTAGCCGGGACACCGGGTATGGCTACACCTTC.

V gene TRBV27 combines with J gene TRBJ2-1, with D possibly TRBD2 on 5 matching bases. The CDR3 loop spans 11 amino acids. Germline V gene lookup returns CDR1 MNHEY and CDR2 SMNVEV (reference sequence). Trimming removed 10 bases at V and 14 bases at J, with 18 bases between. CDR3 amino acids: CANYPTSSEFF. CDR3 nucleotide sequence: TGTGCCAACTACCCAACTAGTTCGGAGTTCTTC.

A single count supports this clone. This chain links TRBV5-1 with TRBJ2-3, with unresolved D. V was pared by 0 bases and J by 2 bases, with 13 bases between. CDR1 and CDR2 (germline): SGHRS, YFSETQ. CDR3 length equals 16 residues. CDR3 region: CASSLATGSYTDTQYF. DNA for the CDR3: TGCGCCAGCAGCTTGGCAACCGGGTCCTACACAGATACGCAGTATTTT.

The J gene is TRBJ1-4, the V gene TRBV5-1, with a possible D match to TRBD1 (5 bases). The CDR3 has 14 amino acids. Trimming removed 5 bases at V and 0 bases at J, with 8 bases between. Germline V gene sequence: CDR1 SGHRS, CDR2 YFSETQ. CDR3 loop: CASSVRATNEKLFF. The DNA of the CDR3 is TGCGCCAGCAGTGTCAGGGCAACTAATGAAAAACTGTTTTTT.

The V gene is TRBV7-9, the J gene TRBJ1-5; D call uncertain. This CDR3 comprises 14 residues. Trimming cost V 1 base and J 4 bases, with 8 bases left between them. In germline, CDR1 is SEHNR, CDR2 FQNEAQ (reference sequence). CDR3 in amino acids: CASSLGHGNQPQHF. CDR3 sequence (DNA): TGTGCCAGCAGCTTAGGGCACGGGAATCAGCCCCAGCATTTT.

The rearrangement joins TRBV27 to TRBJ2-5; maybe TRBD2 (6 bases). Germline CDR1 reads MNHEY; CDR2 reads SMNVEV (reference sequence). Trimming took off 7 bases at V and 5 bases at J, with 17 bases between the two ends. The CDR3 contains 14 residues. CDR3 sequence reads: CASTRWGSGETQYF. As DNA, the CDR3 is TGTGCCAGCACCCGCTGGGGGAGCGGGGAGACCCAGTACTTC.

This chain joins TRBV19 and TRBJ2-2; D gene uncertain. V was clipped by 4 bases and J by 7 bases, with 10 bases between them. Germline V gene lookup returns CDR1 LNHDA and CDR2 SQIVND (reference sequence). The CDR3 is made up of 13 amino acids. DNA of the CDR3: TGTGCCAGTAGTAGCCCCTCAGGCGGGGAGCTGTTTTTT. It is translated as CASSSPSGGELFF.